These 7 T cell receptor beta chains were all obtained from the same sample, sequenced in a study of T cell responses to AZD1222 COVID-19 vaccine. Assay used: immunoSEQ multiplex PCR; TCRdb lists only in-frame clones, some missing. The table includes some 170,000 clones, just under 95% detected once. This specimen was peripheral blood, taken 28 days after the second dose of the MenACWY control vaccine. These receptors all stem from an adult who received the MenACWY meningococcal vaccine as a control.

V usage is TRBV2 and J usage is TRBJ1-3, with D uncertain. Looked up from germline, CDR1 is SNHLY and CDR2 is FYNNEI. V dropped 3 bases and J dropped 8 bases, with 17 bases sitting between them. This CDR3 has 15 residues. Written as DNA, the CDR3 is TGTGCCAGCAGTGAGCTAGGAGAAGAGAGGGACACCATATATTTT. This codes for CASSELGEERDTIYF.

The genes are TRBV5-1 and TRBJ1-2, with D uncertain. The germline gives CDR1 SGHRS, CDR2 YFSETQ. V was pared by 3 bases and J by 6 bases, with 24 bases between. The length of the CDR3 is 17 residues. The CDR3 spells CASSSAITTSDVDGYTF. In nucleotides, the CDR3 is TGCGCCAGCAGCTCTGCTATAACGACCTCGGATGTAGATGGCTACACCTTC.

This chain links TRBV29-1 with TRBJ1-6; perhaps TRBD1 as D (5 bases). V was pared by 6 bases and J by 7 bases, with 13 bases between. Germline V gives CDR1 SQVTM, CDR2 ANQGSEA. This CDR3 contains 13 residues. The DNA of the CDR3 is TGCAGCGTGAACCACGGGACCAATTCACCCCTCCACTTT. Amino acids: CSVNHGTNSPLHF.

This sequence joins TRBV14 and TRBJ2-7; D gene uncertain. CDR1 is SGHDN and CDR2 is FVKESK in the germline V gene. The ends were cut back, 1 base at V and 2 bases at J, with 15 bases in the middle. CDR3 length: 16 amino acids. The CDR3 nucleotides read TGTGCCAGCAGCCAAGTGACAAGGATTCCTACCTACGAGCAGTACTTC. As protein: CASSQVTRIPTYEQYF.

The CDR3 region has the DNA TGTGCCAGCAGCTTCGGGGCACACCTTAATTCACCCCTCCACTTT. Translated, it gives CASSFGAHLNSPLHF. J is TRBJ1-6 and V is TRBV5-8, with D perhaps TRBD1 (5 bases). The V gene's germline CDR1 is SGHTS and CDR2 YDEGEE. This CDR3 is built from 15 residues. V dropped 2 bases and J dropped 6 bases, with 12 bases sitting between them.

The CDR3 is CASSVVASTDTQYF. CDR3 nucleotide sequence: TGTGCCAGCAGCGTAGTAGCTAGCACAGATACGCAGTATTTT. The J gene is TRBJ2-3, the V gene TRBV9; D is uncertain. Germline V CDR1 and CDR2: SGDLS, YYNGEE. Trimming cost V 0 bases and J 0 bases, with 5 bases left between them. The CDR3 covers 14 residues.

The chain is built from TRBV6-5 and TRBJ2-2; no definite D call. The CDR3 totals 14 residues. Deletions cut 2 bases from V and 6 bases from J, with 10 bases between. Per germline, CDR1 MNHEY and CDR2 SVGAGI. The CDR3 bases are TGTGCCAGCAGTTACGACCCATATTCCGGGGAGCTGTTTTTT. It is translated as CASSYDPYSGELFF.